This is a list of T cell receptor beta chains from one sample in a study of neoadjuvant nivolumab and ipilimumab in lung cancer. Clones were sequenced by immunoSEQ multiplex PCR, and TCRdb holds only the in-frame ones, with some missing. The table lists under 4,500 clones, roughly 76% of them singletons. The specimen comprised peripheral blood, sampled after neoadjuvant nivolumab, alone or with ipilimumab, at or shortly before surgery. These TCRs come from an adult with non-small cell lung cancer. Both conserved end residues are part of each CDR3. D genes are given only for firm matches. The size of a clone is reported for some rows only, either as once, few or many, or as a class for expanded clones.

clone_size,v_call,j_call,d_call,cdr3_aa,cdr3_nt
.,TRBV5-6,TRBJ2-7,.,CASSLVGGASHEQYF,TGTGCCAGCAGCTTGGTAGGGGGGGCTTCCCACGAGCAGTACTTC
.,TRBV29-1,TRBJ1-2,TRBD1,CSAAPDRYDYGYTF,TGCAGCGCCGCCCCGGACAGGTACGACTATGGCTACACCTTC
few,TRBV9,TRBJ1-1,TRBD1,CASSVDWTGNTEAFF,TGTGCCAGCAGCGTAGACTGGACAGGGAACACTGAAGCTTTCTTT
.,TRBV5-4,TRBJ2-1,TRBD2,CASSPNGGVRTYNEQFF,TGTGCCAGCAGCCCTAATGGGGGGGTACGAACCTACAATGAGCAGTTCTTC
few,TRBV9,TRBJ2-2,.,CASSVRTGELFF,TGTGCCAGCAGCGTTAGGACCGGGGAGCTGTTTTTT
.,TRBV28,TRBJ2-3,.,CASKGARGPHTDTQYF,TGTGCCAGCAAAGGGGCCCGGGGACCGCACACAGATACGCAGTATTTT
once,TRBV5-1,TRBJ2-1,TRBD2,CASSLPTSGTGEQFF,TGCGCCAGCAGCTTACCGACTAGCGGAACTGGTGAGCAGTTCTTC
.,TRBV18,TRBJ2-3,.,CASSRGTGDTQYF,TGTGCCAGCTCGCGAGGAACCGGAGATACGCAGTATTTT
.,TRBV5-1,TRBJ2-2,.,CASSSSLPRSGELFF,TGCGCCAGCAGCTCATCCCTACCTAGGTCCGGGGAGCTGTTTTTT
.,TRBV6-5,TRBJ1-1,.,CASSYSPVPTEAFF,TGTGCCAGCAGTTACTCTCCGGTTCCCACTGAAGCTTTCTTT
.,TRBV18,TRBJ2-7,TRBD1,CASSPGQAANEQYF,TGTGCCAGCTCACCGGGACAGGCCGCTAACGAGCAGTACTTC
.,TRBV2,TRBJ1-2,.,CASSVGRRNLPNYGYTF,TGTGCCAGCAGTGTGGGCAGGCGAAACCTTCCTAACTATGGCTACACCTTC
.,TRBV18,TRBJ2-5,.,CASSPKGETQYF,TGTGCCAGCTCACCAAAGGGGGAGACCCAGTACTTC
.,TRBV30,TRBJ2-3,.,CAWRAGRSTDTQYF,TGTGCCTGGAGGGCAGGACGGAGCACAGATACGCAGTATTTT
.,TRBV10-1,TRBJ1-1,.,CASSGGNMNTEAFF,TGCGCCAGCAGTGGCGGGAACATGAACACTGAAGCTTTCTTT
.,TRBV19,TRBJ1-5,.,CASSAHNQPQHF,TGTGCCAGTAGTGCACATAATCAGCCCCAGCATTTT
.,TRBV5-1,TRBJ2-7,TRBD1,CASSRTGGEFYEQYF,TGCGCCAGCAGCCGGACAGGGGGCGAGTTCTACGAGCAGTACTTC
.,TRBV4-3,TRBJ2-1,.,CASSQRLERFNEQFF,TGCGCCAGCAGCCAGAGACTAGAGAGATTCAATGAGCAGTTCTTC
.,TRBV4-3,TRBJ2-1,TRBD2,CASSPLAGGNEQFF,TGCGCCAGCAGCCCGCTAGCGGGAGGGAACGAGCAGTTCTTC
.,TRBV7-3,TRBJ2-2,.,CASSRRTVNTGELFF,TGTGCCAGCAGCCGAAGGACAGTAAACACCGGGGAGCTGTTTTTT